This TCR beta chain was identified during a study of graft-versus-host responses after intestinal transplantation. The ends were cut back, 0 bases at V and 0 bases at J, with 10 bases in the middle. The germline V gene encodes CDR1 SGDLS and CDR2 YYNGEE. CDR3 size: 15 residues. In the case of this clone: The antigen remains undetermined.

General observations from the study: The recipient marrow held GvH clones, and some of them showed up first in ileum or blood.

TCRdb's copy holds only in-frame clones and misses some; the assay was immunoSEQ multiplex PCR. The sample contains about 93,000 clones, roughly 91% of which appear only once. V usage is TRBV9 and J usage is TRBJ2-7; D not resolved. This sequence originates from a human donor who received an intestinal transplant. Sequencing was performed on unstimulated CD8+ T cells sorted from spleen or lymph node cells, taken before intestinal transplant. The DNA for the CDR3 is TGTGCCAGCAGCGTAGGAGGTGCCTCCTCCTACGAGCAGTACTTC. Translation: CASSVGGASSYEQYF.